The clone carrying this T cell receptor (beta chain) was detected ten times or more. The target antigen is unknown. The data derive from a study of T cells in Graves' hyperthyroidism and ophthalmopathy. Turning to the study itself: At the time of initial diagnosis and before any treatment, peripheral blood was collected. Study-wide results and caveats: The model identified upcoming ophthalmopathy a median around 7.1 months ahead of onset.

This CDR3 spans 15 amino acids. With 1 base clipped from V and 8 bases from J, the junction kept 6 bases outside the gene matches. Germline V CDR1 and CDR2: LNHNV, YYDKDF (reference sequence). It was RNA transcripts that yielded the amplified TCR beta CDR3 regions. A first-round RT-PCR of the TCR CDR3 used the HTBI primer set. TCRdb redid the calling of the multiplex PCR reads with MiXCR, one entry per CDR3 protein. The sample shows about 520,000 distinct CDR3 sequences, roughly a quarter of them seen only once. Investigators excluded patients with uncontrolled infection, other autoimmune disease, pregnancy or lactation. The source of the PBMCs was 10 ml of fresh peripheral blood.

The receptor was isolated from a woman in her 30s with Graves' ophthalmopathy. The chain has TRBV15 and TRBJ1-5; TRBD1 matches at 9 bases. Sample: blood. Written as DNA, the CDR3 is TGTGCCACCAGCAGAGCGGACAGGGGACCCGAGCCCCAGCATTTT. Residues: CATSRADRGPEPQHF.